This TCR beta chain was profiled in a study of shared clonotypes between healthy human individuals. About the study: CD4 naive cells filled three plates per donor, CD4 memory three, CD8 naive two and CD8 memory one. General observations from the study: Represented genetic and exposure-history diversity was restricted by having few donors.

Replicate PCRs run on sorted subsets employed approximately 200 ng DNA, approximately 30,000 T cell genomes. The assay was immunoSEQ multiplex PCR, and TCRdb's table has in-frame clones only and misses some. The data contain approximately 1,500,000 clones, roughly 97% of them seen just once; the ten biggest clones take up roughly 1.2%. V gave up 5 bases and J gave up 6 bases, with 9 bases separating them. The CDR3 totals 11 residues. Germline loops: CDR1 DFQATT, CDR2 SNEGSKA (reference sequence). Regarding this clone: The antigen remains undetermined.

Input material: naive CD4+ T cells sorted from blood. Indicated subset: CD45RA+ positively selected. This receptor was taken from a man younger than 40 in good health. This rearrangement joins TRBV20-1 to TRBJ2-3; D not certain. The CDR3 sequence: CSAFPVDTQYF. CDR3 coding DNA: TGCAGTGCTTTTCCAGTGGATACGCAGTATTTT.